Listed here are 9 T cell receptor beta chains from one sample, sequenced in a study of CD8 T cells in ankylosing spondylitis. A single record per CDR3 protein comes from TCRdb applying MiXCR to the 5' RACE reads. This sample has some 100,000 distinct CDR3 sequences, with roughly 8.3% found just once. The sequenced sample was blood, either unsorted or a sorted T cell fraction (not recorded which). The receptor source for this set is a male donor with ankylosing spondylitis or in good health (not recorded which).

A few counts support this clonotype. The gene calls are TRBV10-3 and TRBJ1-4, with 7 bases fitting TRBD1. Germline V gene data show CDR1 as ENHRY and CDR2 as SYGVKD. V lost 6 bases and J lost 8; bases outside the gene matches: 6. The CDR3 is made up of 13 amino acids. The CDR3 bases are TGTGCCATCAGGGGGGGACAGACCGAAAAACTGTTTTTT. Its protein product is CAIRGGQTEKLFF.

In this sample, this clonotype turned up a few times. The DNA of the CDR3 is TGTGCCAGCAGTTTAGCTAGTCCGCGGTCAGATACGCAGTATTTT. Translation: CASSLASPRSDTQYF. The V gene is TRBV12-3 or TRBV12-4, the J gene TRBJ2-3, with unresolved D. The ends were cut back, 0 bases at V and 4 bases at J, with 11 bases in the middle. This CDR3 contains 15 residues.

CDR3 in DNA: TGTGCCACCAGCAGAGATTCCGGGGAGACCCAGTACTTC. This gives the protein CATSRDSGETQYF. The chain uses TRBV15 and TRBJ2-5; D not certain. Germline CDR1 LNHNV, CDR2 YYDKDF (reference sequence). Between the trimmed V and J ends, which lost 0 bases and 5 bases, there was a span of 7 bases. The CDR3 is 13 residues long.

This clonotype was detected many times. The genes are TRBV25-1 and TRBJ2-3; 13 bases match TRBD2. CDR3 length: 18 amino acids. Germline V gene data show CDR1 as MGHDK and CDR2 as SYGVNS. V was pared by 5 bases and J by 0 bases, with 8 bases of the junction left unmatched. CDR3 coding DNA: TGTGCCAGCAGTAGCGGGACTAGCGGGACTCATAGCACAGATACGCAGTATTTT. Translated: CASSSGTSGTHSTDTQYF.

This clonotype was picked up many times. This sequence joins TRBV4-3 and TRBJ2-2; 7 bases map to TRBD1. The junction had 10 bases not matched to a gene; V was cut back by 2 bases and J by 4 bases. Germline CDR1 LGHNA, CDR2 YSLEER. The CDR3 is 17 amino acids. This CDR3 reads CASSQKPGGVSTGELFF. CDR3 DNA: TGCGCCAGCAGCCAAAAACCAGGGGGAGTGAGCACCGGGGAGCTGTTTTTT.

This clonotype was detected many times. The chain carries TRBV5-1 and TRBJ2-7; 8 nucleotides align to TRBD2. The germline CDR1 and CDR2 sequences are SGHRS and YFSETQ. V shed 5 bases and J 2 bases; nucleotides not matched to a gene: 9. This CDR3 is built from 15 residues. The CDR3 coding sequence is TGCGCCAGCAGTCCTCCTGGTAGCGGGACCTACGAGCAGTACTTC. Its protein is CASSPPGSGTYEQYF.

A few counts support this clonotype. The chain joins TRBV7-2 to TRBJ1-4, with D unresolved. CDR1 is SGHTA, CDR2 FQGNSA, per germline. The germline V and J ends were trimmed by 7 bases and 1 base, with 10 bases remaining between them. The CDR3 totals 14 residues. The CDR3 sequence is CASTPPRTNEKLFF. The CDR3 DNA reads as TGTGCCAGCACACCGCCAAGAACTAATGAAAAACTGTTTTTT.

Regarding this clonotype: A much larger clonotype is one base distant, so this may be a read error. The gene calls are TRBV3-1 and TRBJ2-7, with D perhaps given as TRBD1 or TRBD2 (5 bases each). V dropped 4 bases and J dropped 6 bases, with 19 bases sitting between them. There are 15 residues in the CDR3. Germline values: CDR1 LGHDT, CDR2 YNNKEL (reference sequence). CDR3 amino acids: CASSRSRDGNSEQYF. DNA for the CDR3: TGTGCCAGCAGCCGGAGCCGGGACGGGAACAGCGAGCAGTACTTC.

This clonotype has at least ten counts. The V call is TRBV10-3, the J call TRBJ2-1; D is ambiguous. This CDR3 contains 13 residues. V lost 4 bases, J lost 5 bases, and 9 bases lay in between. Germline lookup yields CDR1 ENHRY and CDR2 SYGVKD. CDR3 loop: CAISGVADNEQFF. As DNA, the CDR3 is TGTGCCATCAGTGGGGTCGCGGACAATGAGCAGTTCTTC.